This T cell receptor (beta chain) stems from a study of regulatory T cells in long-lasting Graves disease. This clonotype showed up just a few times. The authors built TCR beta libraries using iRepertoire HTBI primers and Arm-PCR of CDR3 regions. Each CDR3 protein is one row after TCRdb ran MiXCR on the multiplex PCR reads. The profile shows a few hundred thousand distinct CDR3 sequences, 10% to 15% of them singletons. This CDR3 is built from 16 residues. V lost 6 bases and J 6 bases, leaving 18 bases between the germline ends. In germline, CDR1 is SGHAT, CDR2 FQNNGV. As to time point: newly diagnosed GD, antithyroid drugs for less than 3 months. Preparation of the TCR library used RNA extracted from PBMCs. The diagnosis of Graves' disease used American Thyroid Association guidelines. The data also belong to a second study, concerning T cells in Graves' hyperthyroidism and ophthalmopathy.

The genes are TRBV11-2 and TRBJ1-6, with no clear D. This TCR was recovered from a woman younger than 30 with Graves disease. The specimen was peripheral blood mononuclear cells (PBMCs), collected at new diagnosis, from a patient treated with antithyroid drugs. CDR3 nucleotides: TGTGCCAGCAGTCACCTCCTCGGGGTTGGTAATTCACCCCTCCACTTT. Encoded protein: CASSHLLGVGNSPLHF.